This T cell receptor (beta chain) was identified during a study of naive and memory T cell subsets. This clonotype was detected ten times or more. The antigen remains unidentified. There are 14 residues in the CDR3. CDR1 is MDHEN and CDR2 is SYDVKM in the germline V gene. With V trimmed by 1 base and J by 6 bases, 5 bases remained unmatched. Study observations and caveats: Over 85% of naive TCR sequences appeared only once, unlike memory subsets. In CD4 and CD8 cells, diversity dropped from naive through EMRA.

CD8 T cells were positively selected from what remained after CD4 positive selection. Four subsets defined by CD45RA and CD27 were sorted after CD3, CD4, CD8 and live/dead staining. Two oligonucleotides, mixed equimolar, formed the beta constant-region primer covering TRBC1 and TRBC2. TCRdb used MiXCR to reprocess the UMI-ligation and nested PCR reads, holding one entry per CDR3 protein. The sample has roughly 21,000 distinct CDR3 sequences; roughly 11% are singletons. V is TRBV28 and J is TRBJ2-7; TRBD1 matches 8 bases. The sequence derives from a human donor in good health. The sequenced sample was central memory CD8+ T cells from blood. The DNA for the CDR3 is TGTGCCAGCAGTTTATACGACAGGGGATCCGAGCAGTACTTC. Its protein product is CASSLYDRGSEQYF.